One T cell receptor beta chain is described in this entry. Its specificity is unknown. This entry belongs to a study of identical twins. Findings and caveats of the study: Beta out-of-frame sequences displayed a weaker excess of sharing between twins. While abundant cord blood beta clonotypes carried fewer insertions, memory repertoires showed no such pattern. Twin-shared out-of-frame alpha sequences showed excess low generation probability.

Carrying unique molecular identifiers, the cDNA also gained a universal primer site through template switching. TCRdb re-derived calls from the 5' RACE reads in MiXCR, one entry per CDR3 protein. The sample contains 450,000 to 600,000 distinct CDR3 sequences, around 20% of which appear only once. This CDR3 is 15 amino acids long. From germline, CDR1 is LGHNA and CDR2 YNFKEQ. J lost 9 bases, V lost 3 bases, and 4 bases had no gene match. Another study also made use of these data, one on yellow fever vaccine responses in identical twins.

This TCR was recovered from a woman between 18 and 29 years old in good health. V usage is TRBV4-2 and J usage is TRBJ2-1, with TRBD2 matching 14 bases. The sequenced sample consisted of CD4+ T cells sorted from blood. DNA of the CDR3: TGTGCCAGCAGCCACGTAGGGACTAGCGGGAGTGAGCAGTTCTTC. This codes for CASSHVGTSGSEQFF.